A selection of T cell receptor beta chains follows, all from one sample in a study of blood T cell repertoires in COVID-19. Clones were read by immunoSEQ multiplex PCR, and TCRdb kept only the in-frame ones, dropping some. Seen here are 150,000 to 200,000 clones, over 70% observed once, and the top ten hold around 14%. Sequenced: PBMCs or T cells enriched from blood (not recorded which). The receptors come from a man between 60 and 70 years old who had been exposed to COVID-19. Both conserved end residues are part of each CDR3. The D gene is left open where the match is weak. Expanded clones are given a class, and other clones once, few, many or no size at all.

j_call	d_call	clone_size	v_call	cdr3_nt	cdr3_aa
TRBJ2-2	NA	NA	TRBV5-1	TGCGCCAGCAACGACAAGAACACCGGGGAGCTGTTTTTT	CASNDKNTGELFF
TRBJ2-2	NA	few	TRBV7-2	TGTGCCAGCAGTTTAAGCCGGGGGCGGGGGACCGGGGAGCTGTTTTTT	CASSLSRGRGTGELFF
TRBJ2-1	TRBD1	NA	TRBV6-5	TGTGCCAGCACCAGGACAGGGGGCCCCTACAATGAGCAGTTCTTC	CASTRTGGPYNEQFF
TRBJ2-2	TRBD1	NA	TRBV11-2	TGTGCCAGCAGCTCCCGGAGACAGGGCGCGAACACCGGGGAGCTGTTTTTT	CASSSRRQGANTGELFF
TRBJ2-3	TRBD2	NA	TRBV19	TGTGCCAGTAGTTCCTTTTTGGGACTAGCCACAGATACGCAGTATTTT	CASSSFLGLATDTQYF
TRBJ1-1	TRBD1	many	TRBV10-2	TGCGCCAGCCGAAGTCTACAGGGGCGCGCTGAAGCTTTCTTT	CASRSLQGRAEAFF
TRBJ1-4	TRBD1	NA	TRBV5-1	TGCGCCAGCAGCTTCGAAGGGGACAGGGTCGAAAAACTGTTTTTT	CASSFEGDRVEKLFF
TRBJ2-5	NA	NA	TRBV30	TGTGCCTGGAGTGTTGGGGGGTGGGAGGTGACCCAGTACTTC	CAWSVGGWEVTQYF
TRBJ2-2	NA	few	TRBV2	TGTGCCAGCAGTGAGTACAGGGCTCGGGGCACCGGGGAGCTGTTTTTT	CASSEYRARGTGELFF
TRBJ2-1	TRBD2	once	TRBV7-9	TGTGCCAGCAGGGATAGCGGGAGGGCCCCCAATGAGCAGTTCTTC	CASRDSGRAPNEQFF
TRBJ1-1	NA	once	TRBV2	TGTGCCAGCAGTGAAACACAGTCCCTCCGGTCTGAAGCTTTCTTT	CASSETQSLRSEAFF
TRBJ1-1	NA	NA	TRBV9	TGTGCCAGCAGCGTAACAGGGAGCAACACTGAAGCTTTCTTT	CASSVTGSNTEAFF
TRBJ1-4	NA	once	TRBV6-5	TGTGCCAGCAGCCTGGCGGGGGAAAAACTGTTTTTT	CASSLAGEKLFF
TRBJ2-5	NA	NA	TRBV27	TGTGCCAGCAGTTGGGACTGGAACCAAGAGACCCAGTACTTC	CASSWDWNQETQYF
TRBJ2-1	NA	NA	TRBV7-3	TGTGCCAGCAGCTTGACCGGAGGGAGGACGTACAATGAGCAGTTCTTC	CASSLTGGRTYNEQFF
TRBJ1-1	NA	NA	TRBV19	TGTGCCAGTAGTTCTGACAGGAGCGCGGTCACTGAAGCTTTCTTT	CASSSDRSAVTEAFF
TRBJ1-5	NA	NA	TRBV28	TGTGCCAGCAGTTTGTGGCAGGGCTATCAGCCCCAGCATTTT	CASSLWQGYQPQHF
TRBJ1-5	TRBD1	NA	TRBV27	TGTGCCAGCAGTTCGATCAGGCAGGGGGAACAGCCCCAGCATTTT	CASSSIRQGEQPQHF
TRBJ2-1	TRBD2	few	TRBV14	TGTGCCAGCAGCCAAGATCTGCGGGCTAGCGGGAGCGTCATTGATGAGCAGTTCTTC	CASSQDLRASGSVIDEQFF
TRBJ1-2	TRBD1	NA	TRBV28	TGTGCCAGCAGTTTAGGGGGGACAGGGACTTATGGCTACACCTTC	CASSLGGTGTYGYTF
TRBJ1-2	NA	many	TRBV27	TGTGCCAGCAGTTTAAAACCAGGGTCACATGGCTACACCTTC	CASSLKPGSHGYTF
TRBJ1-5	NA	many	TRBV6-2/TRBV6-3	TGTGCCAGCAGTTACGGACGGGGTCAGCCCCAGCATTTT	CASSYGRGQPQHF
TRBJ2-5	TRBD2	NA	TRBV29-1	TGCAGCGCATCGGGCGGGGGGGGAGAGACCCAGTACTTC	CSASGGGGETQYF
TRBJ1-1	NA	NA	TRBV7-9	TGTGCCAGCAGCTTACAGGGCTACACTGAAGCTTTCTTT	CASSLQGYTEAFF
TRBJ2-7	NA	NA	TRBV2	TGTGCCAGCAGCCCGACACCTCAGACCTACGAGCAGTACTTC	CASSPTPQTYEQYF
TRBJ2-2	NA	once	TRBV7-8	TGTGCCAGCAGCTTATCGACACGGCCCAACACCGGGGAGCTGTTTTTT	CASSLSTRPNTGELFF
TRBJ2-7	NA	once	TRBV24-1	TGTGCCACCAGTGACCACGGGGGTGGGCCCTACGAGCAGTACTTC	CATSDHGGGPYEQYF
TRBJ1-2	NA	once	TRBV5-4	TGTGCCAGCAGCCAGAGGAGCCTTGGAGCCTACACCTTC	CASSQRSLGAYTF
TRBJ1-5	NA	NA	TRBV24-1	TGTGCCAGCCAGCGGGGGGGTGGGGAGCCCCAGCATTTT	CASQRGGGEPQHF
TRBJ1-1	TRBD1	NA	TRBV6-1	TGTGCCAGCAGTGATCCCAGGGGGGTCAGTGCCGAAGCTTTCTTT	CASSDPRGVSAEAFF
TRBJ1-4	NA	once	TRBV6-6	TGTGCCAGCAGTTACCCGGGACTTCAGGGTGAAAAACTGTTTTTT	CASSYPGLQGEKLFF
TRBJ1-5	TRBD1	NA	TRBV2	TGTGCCAGCAGCGCGACAGGGGGGAGCAATCAGCCCCAGCATTTT	CASSATGGSNQPQHF
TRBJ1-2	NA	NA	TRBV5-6	TGTGCCAGCAGCTTAAGGGCAGGGTCATATGGCTACACCTTC	CASSLRAGSYGYTF
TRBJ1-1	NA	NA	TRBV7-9	TGTGCCAGCAAGCTTACGGCAGGTTACACTGAAGCTTTCTTT	CASKLTAGYTEAFF
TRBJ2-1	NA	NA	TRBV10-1	TGCGCCACCTCCGAGGGAACCTACAATGAGCAGTTCTTC	CATSEGTYNEQFF
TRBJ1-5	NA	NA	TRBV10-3	TGTGCCATCAGCAGGGGAGATCAGCCCCAGCATTTT	CAISRGDQPQHF